The sequence of this T cell receptor beta chain was determined in a study of CD8+ T cells in alopecia areata. Study findings and constraints: The study found that many expanded lesional clones persisted in scalp and blood during tofacitinib.

As for this clone: No antigen is known for it.

The treatment: oral pan-JAK inhibitor, 5-10 mg twice daily. Between the trimmed V and J ends, which lost 5 bases and 4 bases, there was a span of 9 bases. Looked up from germline, CDR1 is SEHNR and CDR2 is FQNEAQ (reference sequence). The CDR3 runs to 12 residues. Reverse transcription of extracted RNA yielded cDNA, which provided the sequencing template. The repertoire was sequenced with immunoSEQ multiplex PCR; TCRdb's copy has only in-frame clones and lacks some. This sample has 75,000 to 85,000 clones, with around 61% found just once. The V gene is TRBV7-9, the J gene TRBJ2-7; D unresolved. The receptor's source is a human donor with alopecia areata. The starting material was CD8+ T cells sorted from blood, obtained at week 24, from a patient treated with tofacitinib. The CDR3, as DNA: TGTGCCAGCAGCGCCCGACATTACGAGCAGTACTTC. It encodes CASSARHYEQYF.